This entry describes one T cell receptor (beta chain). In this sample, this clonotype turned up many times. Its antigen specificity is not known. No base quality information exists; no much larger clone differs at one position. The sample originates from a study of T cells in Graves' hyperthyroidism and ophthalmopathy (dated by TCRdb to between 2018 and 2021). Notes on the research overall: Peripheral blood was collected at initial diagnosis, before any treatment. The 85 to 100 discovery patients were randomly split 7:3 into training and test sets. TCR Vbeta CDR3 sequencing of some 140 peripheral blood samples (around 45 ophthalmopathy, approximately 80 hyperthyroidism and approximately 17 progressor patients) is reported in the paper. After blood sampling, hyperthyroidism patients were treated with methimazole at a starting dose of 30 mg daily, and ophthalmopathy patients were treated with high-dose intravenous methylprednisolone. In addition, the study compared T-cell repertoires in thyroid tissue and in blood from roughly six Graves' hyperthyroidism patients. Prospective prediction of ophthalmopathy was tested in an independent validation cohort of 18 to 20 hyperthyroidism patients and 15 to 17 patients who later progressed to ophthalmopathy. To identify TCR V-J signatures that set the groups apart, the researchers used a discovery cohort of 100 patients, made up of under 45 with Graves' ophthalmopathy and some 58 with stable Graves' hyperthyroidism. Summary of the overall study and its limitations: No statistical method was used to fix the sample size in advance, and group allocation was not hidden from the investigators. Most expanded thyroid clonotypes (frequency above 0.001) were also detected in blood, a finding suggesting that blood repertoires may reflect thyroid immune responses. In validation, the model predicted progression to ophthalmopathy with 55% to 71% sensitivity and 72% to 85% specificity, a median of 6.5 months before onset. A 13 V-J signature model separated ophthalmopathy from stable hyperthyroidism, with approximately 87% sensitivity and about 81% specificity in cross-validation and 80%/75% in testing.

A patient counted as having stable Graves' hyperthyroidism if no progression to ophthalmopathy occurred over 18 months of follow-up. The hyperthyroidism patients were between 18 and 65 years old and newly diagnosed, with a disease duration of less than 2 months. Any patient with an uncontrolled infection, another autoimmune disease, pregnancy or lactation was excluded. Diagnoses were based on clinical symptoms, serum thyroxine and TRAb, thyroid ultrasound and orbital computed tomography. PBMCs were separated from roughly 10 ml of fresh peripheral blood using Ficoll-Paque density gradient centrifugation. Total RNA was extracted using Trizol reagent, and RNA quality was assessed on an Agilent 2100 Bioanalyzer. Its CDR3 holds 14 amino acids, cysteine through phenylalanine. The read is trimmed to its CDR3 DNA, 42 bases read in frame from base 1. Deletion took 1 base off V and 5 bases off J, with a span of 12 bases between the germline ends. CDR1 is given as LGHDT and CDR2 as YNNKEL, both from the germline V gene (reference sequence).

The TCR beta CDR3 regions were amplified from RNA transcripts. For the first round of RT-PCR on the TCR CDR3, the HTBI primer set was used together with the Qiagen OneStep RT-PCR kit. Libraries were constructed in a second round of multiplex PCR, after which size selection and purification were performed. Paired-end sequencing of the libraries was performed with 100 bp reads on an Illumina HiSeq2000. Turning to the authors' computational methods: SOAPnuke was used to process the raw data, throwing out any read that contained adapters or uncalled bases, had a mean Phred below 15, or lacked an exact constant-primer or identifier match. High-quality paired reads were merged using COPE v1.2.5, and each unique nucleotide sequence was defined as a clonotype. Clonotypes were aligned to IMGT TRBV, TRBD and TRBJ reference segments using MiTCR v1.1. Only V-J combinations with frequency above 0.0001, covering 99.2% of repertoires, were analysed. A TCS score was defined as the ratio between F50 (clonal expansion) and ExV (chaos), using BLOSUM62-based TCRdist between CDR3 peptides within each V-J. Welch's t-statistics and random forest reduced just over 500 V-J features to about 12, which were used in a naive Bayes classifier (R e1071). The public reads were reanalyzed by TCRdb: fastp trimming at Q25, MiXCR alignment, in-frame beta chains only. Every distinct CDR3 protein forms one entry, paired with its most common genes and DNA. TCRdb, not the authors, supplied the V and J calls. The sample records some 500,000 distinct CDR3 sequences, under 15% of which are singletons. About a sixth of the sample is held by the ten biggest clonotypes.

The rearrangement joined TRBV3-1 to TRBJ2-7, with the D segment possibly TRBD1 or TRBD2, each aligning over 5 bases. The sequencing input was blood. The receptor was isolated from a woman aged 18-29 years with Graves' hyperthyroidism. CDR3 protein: CASSQGGYRDEQYF. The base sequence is TGTGCCAGCAGCCAAGGGGGGTACCGCGACGAGCAGTACTTC.